This T cell receptor (beta chain) was captured by sequencing in a study of metastatic and nonmetastatic thyroid tumors. Looking at the study overall: Where malignant and benign thyroid patients were concerned, repertoires were compared across blood and tumor or nodule tissue. Points from the study as a whole: Compared with benign nodules, malignant thyroid tumors were reported to have significantly higher TCR beta diversity in both blood and tumor.

Treatment of any kind had been given to no patient before thyroid surgery. Germline values: CDR1 SGHTA, CDR2 FQGTGA. This CDR3 contains 14 residues. Trimming removed 5 bases at V and 2 bases at J, with 12 bases between. This clone is labeled as medium-sized. What it binds is not known. Authors' methods: A papillary thyroid cancer distant-metastasis classifier was built from CDR3 differences across clinicopathological groups. MiXCR reprocessed the PCR reads for TCRdb. The authors' filters were not applied to this entry. The table includes roughly 8,900 clones, around 28% detected once. Sequenced input: tumor tissue. This sequence was found in a female donor with papillary thyroid cancer or a benign thyroid nodule (not recorded which). Some clones in this sample may be carry-over from other donors' samples. This sequence joins TRBV7-3 and TRBJ1-1, with D uncertain. CDR3 DNA: TGTGCCAGCAGCCCTTTCGGACGAAACACTGAAGCTTTCTTT. It encodes CASSPFGRNTEAFF.